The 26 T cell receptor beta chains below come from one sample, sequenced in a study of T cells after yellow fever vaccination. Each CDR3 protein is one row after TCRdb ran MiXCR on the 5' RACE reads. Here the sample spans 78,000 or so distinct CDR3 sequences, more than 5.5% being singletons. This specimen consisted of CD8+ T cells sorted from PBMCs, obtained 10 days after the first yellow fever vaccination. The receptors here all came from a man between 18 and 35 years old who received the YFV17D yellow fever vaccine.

CDR3 region: CASSNPFGLNTGELFF. Written as DNA, the CDR3 is TGTGCCAGCAGTAACCCCTTTGGGTTAAACACCGGGGAGCTGTTTTTT. This chain uses TRBV12-3 or TRBV12-4 with TRBJ2-2; D gene uncertain. The CDR3 extends over 16 amino acids. The germline V and J ends were trimmed by 5 bases and 2 bases, with 15 bases remaining between them.

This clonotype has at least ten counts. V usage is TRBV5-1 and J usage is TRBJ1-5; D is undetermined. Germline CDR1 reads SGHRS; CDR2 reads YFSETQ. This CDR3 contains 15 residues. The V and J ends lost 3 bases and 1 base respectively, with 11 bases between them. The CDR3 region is CASSYFGGSNQPQHF. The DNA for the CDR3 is TGCGCCAGCAGCTACTTCGGCGGGAGCAATCAGCCCCAGCATTTT. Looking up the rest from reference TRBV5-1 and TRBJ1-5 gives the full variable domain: KAGVTQTPRYLIKTRGQQVTLSCSPISGHRSVSWYQQTPGQGLQFLFEYFSETQRNKGNFPGRFSGRQFSNSRSEMNVSTLELGDSALYLCASSYFGGSNQPQHFGDGTRLSIL.

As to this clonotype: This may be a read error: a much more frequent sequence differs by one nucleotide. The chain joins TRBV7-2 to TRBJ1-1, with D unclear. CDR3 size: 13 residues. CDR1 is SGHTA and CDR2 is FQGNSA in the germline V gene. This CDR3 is CASSQTPNTEAYF. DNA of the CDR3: TGTGCCAGCAGCCAAACACCGAACACTGAAGCTTACTTT.

The CDR3 DNA is TGCAGCGCCGTAGGAGGGTTGAGGCAGTTCTTC. The encoded protein is CSAVGGLRQFF. This chain connects TRBV29-1 to TRBJ2-1; the D gene is possibly TRBD2 (6 bases). Trimming cost V 7 bases and J 12 bases, with 16 bases left between them. Germline-derived CDR1 and CDR2 are SQVTM and ANQGSEA. The CDR3 has 11 amino acids.

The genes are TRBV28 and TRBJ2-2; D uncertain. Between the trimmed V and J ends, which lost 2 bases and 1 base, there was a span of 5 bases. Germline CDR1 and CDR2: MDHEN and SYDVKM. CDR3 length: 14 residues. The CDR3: CASSLEWNTGELFF. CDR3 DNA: TGTGCCAGCAGTTTAGAGTGGAACACCGGGGAGCTGTTTTTT.

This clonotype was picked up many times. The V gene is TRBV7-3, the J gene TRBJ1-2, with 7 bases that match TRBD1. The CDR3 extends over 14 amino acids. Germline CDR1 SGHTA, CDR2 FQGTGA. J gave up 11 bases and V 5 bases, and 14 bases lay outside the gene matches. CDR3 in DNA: TGTGCCAGCAGCCAAGGGACAGCCGATTCCCAGTACACCTTC. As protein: CASSQGTADSQYTF.

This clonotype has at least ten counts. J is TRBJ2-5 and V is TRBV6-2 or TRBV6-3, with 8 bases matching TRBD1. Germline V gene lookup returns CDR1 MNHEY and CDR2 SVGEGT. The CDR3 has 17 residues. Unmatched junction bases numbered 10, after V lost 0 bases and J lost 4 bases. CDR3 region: CASSYSAQGTGPETQYF. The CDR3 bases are TGTGCCAGCAGTTACTCCGCGCAAGGGACAGGTCCAGAGACCCAGTACTTC.

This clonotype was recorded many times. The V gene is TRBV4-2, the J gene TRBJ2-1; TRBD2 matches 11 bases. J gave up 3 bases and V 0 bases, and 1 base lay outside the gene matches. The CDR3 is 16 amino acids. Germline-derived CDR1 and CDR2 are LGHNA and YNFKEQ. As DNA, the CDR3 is TGTGCCAGCAGCCAAGATGGGACTAGCGGCTACAATGAGCAGTTCTTC. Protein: CASSQDGTSGYNEQFF.

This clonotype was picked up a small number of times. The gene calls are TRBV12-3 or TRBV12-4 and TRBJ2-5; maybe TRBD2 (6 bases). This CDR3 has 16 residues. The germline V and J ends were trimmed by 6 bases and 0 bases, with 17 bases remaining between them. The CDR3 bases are TGTGCCAGCAGACCCTGGGATGGGGGGTACCAAGAGACCCAGTACTTC. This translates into CASRPWDGGYQETQYF.

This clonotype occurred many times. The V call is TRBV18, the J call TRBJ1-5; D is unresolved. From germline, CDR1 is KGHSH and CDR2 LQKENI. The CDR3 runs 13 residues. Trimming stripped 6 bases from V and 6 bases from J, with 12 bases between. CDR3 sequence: CASSEETGQPQHF. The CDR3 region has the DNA TGTGCCAGCTCTGAGGAAACGGGTCAGCCCCAGCATTTT.

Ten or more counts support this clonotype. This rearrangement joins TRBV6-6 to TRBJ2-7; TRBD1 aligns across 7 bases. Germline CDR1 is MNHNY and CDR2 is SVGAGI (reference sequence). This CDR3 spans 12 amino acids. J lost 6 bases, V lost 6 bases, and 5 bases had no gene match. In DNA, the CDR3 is TGTGCCAGCAGCCGAGACAGGGCCGAGCAGTACTTC. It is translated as CASSRDRAEQYF.

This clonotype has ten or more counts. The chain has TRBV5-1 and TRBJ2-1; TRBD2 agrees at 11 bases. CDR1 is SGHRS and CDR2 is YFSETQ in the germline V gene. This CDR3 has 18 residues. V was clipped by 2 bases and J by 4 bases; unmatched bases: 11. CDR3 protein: CASSFRGLAGTTYNEQFF. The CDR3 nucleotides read TGCGCCAGCAGCTTCCGAGGACTAGCGGGTACAACTTACAATGAGCAGTTCTTC.

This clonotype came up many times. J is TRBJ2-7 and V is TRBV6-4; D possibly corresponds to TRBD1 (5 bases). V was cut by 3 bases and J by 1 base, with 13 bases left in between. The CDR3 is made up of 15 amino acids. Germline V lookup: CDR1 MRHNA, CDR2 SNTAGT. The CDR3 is CASSEGAGLSYEQYF. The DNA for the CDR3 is TGTGCCAGCAGTGAAGGGGCAGGGCTGTCCTACGAGCAGTACTTC.

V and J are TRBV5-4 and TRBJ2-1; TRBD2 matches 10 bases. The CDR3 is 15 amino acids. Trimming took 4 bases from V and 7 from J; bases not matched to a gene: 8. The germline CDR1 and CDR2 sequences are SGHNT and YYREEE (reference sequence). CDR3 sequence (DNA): TGTGCCAGCAGCCCGTGGGTTAGCGGGGGGAATGAGCAGTTCTTC. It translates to CASSPWVSGGNEQFF.

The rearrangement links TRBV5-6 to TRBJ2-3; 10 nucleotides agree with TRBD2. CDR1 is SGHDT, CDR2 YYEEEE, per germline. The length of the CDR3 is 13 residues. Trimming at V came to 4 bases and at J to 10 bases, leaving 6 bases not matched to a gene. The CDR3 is CASSNGLAVAQYF. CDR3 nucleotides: TGTGCCAGCAGCAACGGACTAGCGGTAGCGCAGTATTTT.

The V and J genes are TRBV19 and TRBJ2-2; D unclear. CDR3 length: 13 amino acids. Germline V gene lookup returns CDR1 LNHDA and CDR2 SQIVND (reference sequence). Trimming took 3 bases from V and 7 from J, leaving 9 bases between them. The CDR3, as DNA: TGTGCCAGTAGTATCCCGCCGGGCGGGGAGCTGTTTTTT. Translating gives CASSIPPGGELFF.

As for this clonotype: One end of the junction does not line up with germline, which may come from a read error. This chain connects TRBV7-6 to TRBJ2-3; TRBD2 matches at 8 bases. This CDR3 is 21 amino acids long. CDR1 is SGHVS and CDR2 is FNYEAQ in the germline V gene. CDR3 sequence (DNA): TGTGCCAGCAGATTAGGTCCCGGGACTAGACCAACCGTAACTAGCACAGATACGCAGTATTTT. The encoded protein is CASRLGPGTRPTVTSTDTQYF.

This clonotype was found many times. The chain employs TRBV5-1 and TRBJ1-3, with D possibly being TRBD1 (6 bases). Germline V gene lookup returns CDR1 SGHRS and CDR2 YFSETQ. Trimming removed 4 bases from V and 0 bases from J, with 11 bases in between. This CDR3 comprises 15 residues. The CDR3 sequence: CASSPTGDSGNTIYF. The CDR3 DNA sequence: TGCGCCAGCAGCCCGACAGGAGACTCTGGAAACACCATATATTTT.

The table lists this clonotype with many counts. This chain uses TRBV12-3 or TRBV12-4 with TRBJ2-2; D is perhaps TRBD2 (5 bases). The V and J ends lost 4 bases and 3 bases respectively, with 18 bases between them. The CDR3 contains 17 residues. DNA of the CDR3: TGTGCCAGCAGTTCCCCCCAGGTGGGAGAGGACACCGGGGAGCTGTTTTTT. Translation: CASSSPQVGEDTGELFF.

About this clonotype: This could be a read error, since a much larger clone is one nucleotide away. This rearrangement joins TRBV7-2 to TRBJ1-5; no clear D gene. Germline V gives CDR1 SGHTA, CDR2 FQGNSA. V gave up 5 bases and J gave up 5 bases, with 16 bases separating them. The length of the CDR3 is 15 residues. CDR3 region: CASSPEMGSHQPQHF. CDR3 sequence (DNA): TGTGCCAGCAGCCCAGAGATGGGGAGCCATCAGCCCCAGCATTTT.

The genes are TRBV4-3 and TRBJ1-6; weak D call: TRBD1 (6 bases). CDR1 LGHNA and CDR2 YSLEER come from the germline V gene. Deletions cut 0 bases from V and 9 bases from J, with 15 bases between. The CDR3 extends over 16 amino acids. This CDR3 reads CASSQDGMGGGSPLHF. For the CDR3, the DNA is TGCGCCAGCAGCCAAGATGGCATGGGAGGGGGTTCACCCCTCCACTTT.

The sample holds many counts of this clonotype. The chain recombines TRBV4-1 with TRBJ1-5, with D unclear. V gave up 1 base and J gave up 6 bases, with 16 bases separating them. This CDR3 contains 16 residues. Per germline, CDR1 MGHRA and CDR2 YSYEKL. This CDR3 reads CASSQGGAGIGQPQHF. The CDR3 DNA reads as TGCGCCAGCAGCCAAGGTGGAGCTGGGATTGGTCAGCCCCAGCATTTT.

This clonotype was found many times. The CDR3 nucleotides are TGTGCCAGCAGTGAAAACGGAGCGGGGGCCGTTTCGGGTACGCAGTATTTT. Amino acid sequence: CASSENGAGAVSGTQYF. The rearrangement joins TRBV6-4 to TRBJ2-3; TRBD2 aligns across 8 bases. CDR1 MRHNA and CDR2 SNTAGT come from the germline V gene. This CDR3 contains 17 residues. The ends lost 3 bases at V and 8 bases at J; junction bases unmatched: 16.

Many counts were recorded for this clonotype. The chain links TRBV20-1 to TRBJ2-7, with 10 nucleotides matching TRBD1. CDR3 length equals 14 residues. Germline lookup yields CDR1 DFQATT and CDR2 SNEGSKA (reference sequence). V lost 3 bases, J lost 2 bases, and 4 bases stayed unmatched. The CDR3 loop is CSARDRGKTYEQYF. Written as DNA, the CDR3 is TGCAGTGCTAGGGACAGGGGGAAAACCTACGAGCAGTACTTC.

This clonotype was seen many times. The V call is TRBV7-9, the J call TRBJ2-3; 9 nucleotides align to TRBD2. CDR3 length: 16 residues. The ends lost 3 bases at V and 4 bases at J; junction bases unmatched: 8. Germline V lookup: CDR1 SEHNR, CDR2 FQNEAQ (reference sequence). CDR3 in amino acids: CASSFTMGLAADTQYF. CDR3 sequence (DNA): TGTGCCAGCAGCTTCACTATGGGACTAGCAGCAGATACGCAGTATTTT. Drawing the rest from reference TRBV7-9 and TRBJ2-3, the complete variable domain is DTGVSQNPRHKITKRGQNVTFRCDPISEHNRLYWYRQTLGQGPEFLTYFQNEAQLEKSRLLSDRFSAERPKGSFSTLEIQRTEQGDSAMYLCASSFTMGLAADTQYFGPGTRLTVL.

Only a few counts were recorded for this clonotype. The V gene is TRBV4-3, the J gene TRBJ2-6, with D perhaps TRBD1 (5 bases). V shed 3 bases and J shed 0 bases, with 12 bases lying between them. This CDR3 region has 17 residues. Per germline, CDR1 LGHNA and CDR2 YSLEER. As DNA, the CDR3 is TGCGCCAGCAGCCAGGAAGACAGAGCCTCTGGGGCCAACGTCCTGACTTTC. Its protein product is CASSQEDRASGANVLTF.